The 8 T cell receptor beta chains reported below all come from one sample, sequenced in a study of blood T cells in healthy people across ages. Combining a sample-barcoded 5' primer with a J-beta primer mix, a second PCR ran for about 7 to 11 cycles. In TCRdb, the 5' RACE reads were re-called with MiXCR into one record per CDR3 protein. The sample contains 540,000 or so distinct CDR3 sequences, 24% of which appear only once. This same sample was also part of a study on T cells of mothers and their children.

Sequences were obtained from blood. The origin of the receptors is a boy aged 5-17 years in good health.

This clonotype was seen a few times. The chain joins TRBV12-3 or TRBV12-4 to TRBJ2-1, with 7 bases matching TRBD2. V trimming: 6 bases; J trimming: 2 bases; junction bases outside the gene matches: 7. CDR3 length: 15 residues. This CDR3 reads CASRPGRGTYNEQFF. The CDR3 coding sequence is TGTGCCAGCAGGCCAGGGAGGGGCACCTACAATGAGCAGTTCTTC.

This clonotype was seen more than once but under ten times. The gene calls are TRBV28 and TRBJ1-4, with D hard to call. This CDR3 has 15 amino acids. The germline V gene has CDR1 MDHEN and CDR2 SYDVKM. The V and J ends lost 7 bases and 3 bases respectively, with 15 bases between them. The CDR3 loop reads CASTTPGSPNEKLFF. CDR3 coding DNA: TGTGCCAGCACCACCCCTGGTTCCCCTAATGAAAAACTGTTTTTT.

This clonotype was picked up a small number of times. Written as DNA, the CDR3 is TGCGCCAGCAGCTTTAGCTTCCAGGAGACCCAGTACTTC. Its translation: CASSFSFQETQYF. The V call is TRBV5-1, the J call TRBJ2-5; no clear D gene. V was cut by 2 bases and J by 5 bases, with 10 bases left in between. This CDR3 is 13 amino acids long. The germline CDR1 and CDR2 sequences are SGHRS and YFSETQ.

This clonotype turned up a few times. The V gene is TRBV5-1, the J gene TRBJ2-1, with D perhaps TRBD2 (7 bases). The CDR3 contains 17 residues. CDR1 SGHRS and CDR2 YFSETQ come from the germline V gene. Trimming cost V 4 bases and J 2 bases, with 19 bases left between them. The CDR3 here is CASSPEAGGPAYNEQFF. DNA of the CDR3: TGCGCCAGCAGCCCAGAGGCCGGGGGGCCTGCCTACAATGAGCAGTTCTTC.

The rearrangement uses TRBV5-6 and TRBJ2-6; D uncertain. The CDR3 runs 13 residues. Germline lookup yields CDR1 SGHDT and CDR2 YYEEEE. V was trimmed by 4 bases and J by 3 bases, leaving 5 bases between them. In nucleotides, the CDR3 is TGTGCCAGCAGCCCCGGTGGGGCCAACGTCCTGACTTTC. It specifies CASSPGGANVLTF.

The chain is built from TRBV3-1 and TRBJ2-7; D is undetermined. Between the trimmed V and J ends, which lost 0 bases and 2 bases, there was a span of 20 bases. The CDR3 has 18 residues. CDR1 is LGHDT and CDR2 is YNNKEL in the germline V gene (reference sequence). CDR3 sequence: CASSQDPNVPPFTYEQYF. The CDR3 coding sequence is TGTGCCAGCAGCCAAGACCCAAACGTTCCCCCCTTCACCTACGAGCAGTACTTC.

This clonotype was picked up a small number of times. The chain uses TRBV20-1 and TRBJ2-1; D unclear. The end of the DNA fits TRBJ2-7 better, so the J call may be wrong. This CDR3 is built from 14 residues. Looked up from germline, CDR1 is DFQATT and CDR2 is SNEGSKA (reference sequence). The CDR3 loop is CSGTPGSDSYEQYF. The DNA of the CDR3 is TGCAGTGGCACACCCGGGTCGGATTCCTACGAGCAGTACTTC.

The CDR3: CASSPRGFYGYTF. For the CDR3, the DNA is TGTGCCAGCAGTCCCCGAGGCTTCTATGGCTACACCTTC. The chain combines TRBV25-1 with TRBJ1-2; D gene ambiguous. Trimming removed 5 bases from V and 4 bases from J, with 11 bases in between. CDR3 length: 13 residues. CDR1 and CDR2 (germline): MGHDK, SYGVNS.